This is a list of T cell receptor beta chains from one sample in a study of blood T cell repertoires in COVID-19. Here immunoSEQ multiplex PCR was the method, and the copy in TCRdb shows in-frame clones only, minus some. There are fewer than 500,000 clones in the sample; approximately 90% occur only once, and 1.1% lies in the top ten. Sequenced sample: PBMCs or T cells enriched from blood (not recorded which). The receptors come from a man aged 25-40 years who had recovered from COVID-19. Both conserved end residues are part of each CDR3. D genes are given only for firm matches. Clone size is shown for a subset of rows, as once, few, many or a class of expanded clone.

CDR3: CASRVTSGSSLGQYF
DNA: TGTGCCAGCAGGGTCACTAGCGGGAGTTCCCTTGGGCAGTACTTC
V: TRBV6-5
J: TRBJ2-7
size: NA
D: TRBD2

CDR3: CASMRTSGSYEQYF
DNA: TGTGCCAGCATGCGGACTAGCGGCTCCTACGAGCAGTACTTC
V: TRBV6-5
J: TRBJ2-7
size: once
D: TRBD2

CDR3: CAWSGGTSGSYSYNEQFF
DNA: TGTGCCTGGAGTGGAGGGACTAGCGGGAGCTATTCGTACAATGAGCAGTTCTTC
V: TRBV30
J: TRBJ2-1
size: NA
D: TRBD2

CDR3: CASKGLQGNTDTQYF
DNA: TGCGCCAGCAAGGGGTTACAGGGTAACACAGATACGCAGTATTTT
V: TRBV10-2
J: TRBJ2-3
size: NA
D: NA

CDR3: CAWGPGQGGVEAFF
DNA: TGTGCCTGGGGCCCTGGACAGGGCGGTGTGGAAGCTTTCTTT
V: TRBV30
J: TRBJ1-1
size: NA
D: TRBD1

CDR3: CATSSPGQREYEQYF
DNA: TGTGCCACCAGCAGCCCGGGACAGAGGGAGTACGAGCAGTACTTC
V: TRBV15
J: TRBJ2-7
size: many
D: TRBD1

CDR3: CASSWDRANQPQHF
DNA: TGTGCCAGCAGCTGGGACAGAGCAAATCAGCCCCAGCATTTT
V: TRBV5-5
J: TRBJ1-5
size: NA
D: TRBD1

CDR3: CASSPTGGGNTIYF
DNA: TGTGCCAGCAGTCCCACAGGGGGGGGAAACACCATATATTTT
V: TRBV2
J: TRBJ1-3
size: NA
D: TRBD1

CDR3: CASSPGLGADTQYF
DNA: TGTGCCAGCAGCCCGGGACTGGGGGCAGATACGCAGTATTTT
V: TRBV3-1/TRBV3-2
J: TRBJ2-3
size: NA
D: NA

CDR3: CASRTGVTGELFF
DNA: TGTGCCAGCAGGACAGGGGTCACCGGGGAGCTGTTTTTT
V: TRBV12-3/TRBV12-4
J: TRBJ2-2
size: NA
D: TRBD1

CDR3: CASRGLAGAGGEQYF
DNA: TGTGCCAGCAGGGGACTAGCGGGAGCCGGGGGCGAGCAGTACTTC
V: TRBV6-6
J: TRBJ2-7
size: NA
D: TRBD2

CDR3: CASSQDWASSQETQYF
DNA: TGTGCCAGCAGCCAAGATTGGGCTAGCTCACAAGAGACCCAGTACTTC
V: TRBV3-1/TRBV3-2
J: TRBJ2-5
size: NA
D: NA

CDR3: CASSLIFGQANTEAFF
DNA: TGTGCCAGCAGCTTAATCTTTGGGCAGGCGAACACTGAAGCTTTCTTT
V: TRBV7-8
J: TRBJ1-1
size: NA
D: NA

CDR3: CASSLEFAGNTEAFF
DNA: TGCGCCAGCAGCTTGGAATTCGCCGGGAACACTGAAGCTTTCTTT
V: TRBV5-1
J: TRBJ1-1
size: NA
D: NA

CDR3: CASSHAGQAQLIQETQYF
DNA: TGCGCCAGCAGCCATGCCGGACAGGCCCAATTGATCCAAGAGACCCAGTACTTC
V: TRBV4-1
J: TRBJ2-5
size: NA
D: TRBD1

CDR3: CASSSEETQYF
DNA: TGTGCCAGCTCGTCCGAAGAGACCCAGTACTTC
V: TRBV18
J: TRBJ2-5
size: NA
D: NA

CDR3: CSGDDSYNEQFF
DNA: TGCAGCGGGGATGACAGTTACAATGAGCAGTTCTTC
V: TRBV29-1
J: TRBJ2-1
size: NA
D: NA

CDR3: CASSLAGGQETQYF
DNA: TGTGCCAGCAGCTTAGCAGGGGGGCAAGAGACCCAGTACTTC
V: TRBV11-2
J: TRBJ2-5
size: NA
D: NA

CDR3: CASTADGVGYTEAFF
DNA: TGTGCCAGCACCGCGGACGGGGTCGGGTACACTGAAGCTTTCTTT
V: TRBV21-1
J: TRBJ1-1
size: few
D: NA

CDR3: CASTSVGGKVDTF
DNA: NA
V: TRBV19
J: TRBJ1-2
size: NA
D: NA

CDR3: CASSISRTGAYEQYF
DNA: TGTGCCAGTAGTATATCGAGGACAGGAGCCTACGAGCAGTACTTC
V: TRBV19
J: TRBJ2-7
size: NA
D: TRBD1

CDR3: CASRRTGEETQYF
DNA: TGTGCCAGCAGAAGGACAGGGGAGGAGACCCAGTACTTC
V: TRBV5-8
J: TRBJ2-5
size: many
D: TRBD1

CDR3: CATQDSRYYEQYF
DNA: TGTGCCACACAGGACAGCCGTTATTACGAGCAGTACTTC
V: TRBV28
J: TRBJ2-7
size: NA
D: NA

CDR3: CASSPSVANTGELFF
DNA: TGTGCCAGCTCACCTAGTGTCGCGAACACCGGGGAGCTGTTTTTT
V: TRBV18
J: TRBJ2-2
size: NA
D: NA

CDR3: CASSLAQDYEQYF
DNA: TGTGCCAGCAGTTTAGCACAGGACTACGAGCAGTACTTC
V: TRBV28
J: TRBJ2-7
size: once
D: NA

CDR3: CASVKRRATGQPQHF
DNA: TGTGCCAGCGTTAAAAGGAGGGCAACGGGGCAGCCCCAGCATTTT
V: TRBV28
J: TRBJ1-5
size: NA
D: NA

CDR3: CASSKRWGDSETQYF
DNA: TGTGCCAGCAGCAAAAGGTGGGGCGATTCAGAGACCCAGTACTTC
V: TRBV28
J: TRBJ2-5
size: NA
D: NA

CDR3: CASSQAIANEQYF
DNA: TGTGCCAGCAGCCAAGCAATAGCCAACGAGCAGTACTTC
V: TRBV3-1/TRBV3-2
J: TRBJ2-7
size: NA
D: NA

CDR3: CSVGQEPYGGSNQPQHF
DNA: TGCAGCGTTGGTCAGGAACCTTATGGCGGGAGCAATCAGCCCCAGCATTTT
V: TRBV29-1
J: TRBJ1-5
size: NA
D: NA

CDR3: CASRPGDGTNQPQHF
DNA: TGTGCCAGTAGACCAGGTGACGGGACTAATCAGCCCCAGCATTTT
V: TRBV19
J: TRBJ1-5
size: NA
D: NA

CDR3: CASSLPGLAGVDTQYF
DNA: TGTGCCAGCAGCCTGCCGGGACTAGCGGGAGTAGATACGCAGTATTTT
V: TRBV14
J: TRBJ2-3
size: NA
D: TRBD2

CDR3: CASSWGQSDTIYF
DNA: TGTGCCAGCAGTTGGGGACAGTCGGACACCATATATTTT
V: TRBV28
J: TRBJ1-3
size: NA
D: TRBD1

CDR3: CAWSPGQPYSNQPQHF
DNA: TGTGCCTGGTCACCCGGACAGCCTTATAGCAATCAGCCCCAGCATTTT
V: TRBV30
J: TRBJ1-5
size: NA
D: NA

CDR3: CASSMERGSYNEQFF
DNA: TGTGCCAGCAGCATGGAGCGGGGCTCCTACAATGAGCAGTTCTTC
V: TRBV7-2
J: TRBJ2-1
size: NA
D: TRBD2

CDR3: CASSLWGQGNSPLHF
DNA: TGTGCCAGCAGTTTGTGGGGACAGGGCAATTCACCCCTCCACTTT
V: TRBV28
J: TRBJ1-6
size: once
D: TRBD1

CDR3: CASSPKLAGGPGNTQYF
DNA: TGTGCCAGCTCACCAAAGCTAGCGGGAGGGCCTGGGAATACGCAGTATTTT
V: TRBV18
J: TRBJ2-3
size: NA
D: TRBD2

CDR3: CASSLGRRGLQPQHF
DNA: TGTGCCAGCAGTTTAGGGCGCAGGGGGCTTCAGCCCCAGCATTTT
V: TRBV28
J: TRBJ1-5
size: NA
D: TRBD1

CDR3: CASSPPGNTGELFF
DNA: TGTGCCAGCAGCCCCCCGGGGAACACCGGGGAGCTGTTTTTT
V: TRBV7-2
J: TRBJ2-2
size: NA
D: NA

CDR3: CASRLIAMNTEAFF
DNA: TGTGCCAGTAGACTTATAGCTATGAACACTGAAGCTTTCTTT
V: TRBV19
J: TRBJ1-1
size: NA
D: NA

CDR3: CASSAQGTNYGYTF
DNA: TGTGCCAGCAGTGCTCAGGGTACCAACTATGGCTACACCTTC
V: TRBV2
J: TRBJ1-2
size: NA
D: NA

CDR3: CASSLEGTSGLNEQYF
DNA: TGTGCCAGCAGCTTGGAAGGGACTAGCGGCCTAAACGAGCAGTACTTC
V: TRBV5-6
J: TRBJ2-7
size: once
D: TRBD2

CDR3: CASSPDRDEGSEKLFF
DNA: TGTGCCAGCAGCCCAGACAGGGACGAGGGGAGTGAAAAACTGTTTTTT
V: TRBV7-9
J: TRBJ1-4
size: once
D: TRBD1

CDR3: CASSQGTAKKPYF
DNA: TGTGCCAGCAGCCAGGGGACAGCTAAGAAGCCGTACTTC
V: TRBV3-1/TRBV3-2
J: TRBJ2-7
size: NA
D: TRBD1

CDR3: CASSGRGFDTEAFF
DNA: TGTGCCAGCAGCGGCAGGGGTTTCGACACTGAAGCTTTCTTT
V: TRBV2
J: TRBJ1-1
size: NA
D: NA

CDR3: CASSVAGLLTDTQYF
DNA: TGTGCCAGCAGCGTAGCCGGACTACTCACAGATACGCAGTATTTT
V: TRBV9
J: TRBJ2-3
size: once
D: NA

CDR3: CASNLQGVGTEAFF
DNA: TGTGCCAGCAACCTACAGGGAGTCGGCACTGAAGCTTTCTTT
V: TRBV2
J: TRBJ1-1
size: NA
D: NA

CDR3: CASSQGGLAGSEQYF
DNA: TGTGCCAGCAGCCAAGGTGGTCTAGCGGGAAGTGAGCAGTACTTC
V: TRBV3-1/TRBV3-2
J: TRBJ2-7
size: NA
D: TRBD2

CDR3: CASSLSSRAYGYTF
DNA: TGTGCCAGCAGTTTATCGTCCAGGGCCTATGGCTACACCTTC
V: TRBV27
J: TRBJ1-2
size: NA
D: NA